This paragraph covers one T cell receptor (beta chain) sequence. Germline V gives CDR1 SSHAT, CDR2 FNYEAQ (reference sequence). The V gene end was trimmed by 5 bases and the J gene end by 6 bases; junction bases not matched to a gene: 8. The CDR3 is made up of 15 amino acids. The data belong to a study of identifying expanded T cells in peripheral blood. TCRdb's copy holds only in-frame clones and misses some; the assay was immunoSEQ multiplex PCR. Among tens of thousands of clones listed, about nine tenths were seen once. The rearrangement links TRBV7-7 to TRBJ2-2; TRBD1 matches at 8 bases. The sequencing sample was made of blood. The origin of this receptor is a person aged 18-70 years in good health. The CDR3: CASSPDRGEAGELFF. The CDR3 region has the DNA TGTGCCAGCAGCCCCGACAGGGGCGAGGCCGGGGAGCTGTTTTTT.